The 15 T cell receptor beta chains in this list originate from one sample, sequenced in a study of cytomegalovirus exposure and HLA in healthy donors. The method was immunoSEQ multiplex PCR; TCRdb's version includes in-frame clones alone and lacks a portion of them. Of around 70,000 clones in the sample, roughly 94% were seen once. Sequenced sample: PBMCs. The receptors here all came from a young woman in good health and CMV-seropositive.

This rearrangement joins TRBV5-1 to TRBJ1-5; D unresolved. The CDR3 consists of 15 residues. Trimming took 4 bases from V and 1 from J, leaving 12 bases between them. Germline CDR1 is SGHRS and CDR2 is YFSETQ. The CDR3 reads CASSLGSTSNQPQHF. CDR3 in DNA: TGCGCCAGCAGCCTGGGTAGCACAAGCAATCAGCCCCAGCATTTT. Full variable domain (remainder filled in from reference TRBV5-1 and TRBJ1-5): KAGVTQTPRYLIKTRGQQVTLSCSPISGHRSVSWYQQTPGQGLQFLFEYFSETQRNKGNFPGRFSGRQFSNSRSEMNVSTLELGDSALYLCASSLGSTSNQPQHFGDGTRLSIL.

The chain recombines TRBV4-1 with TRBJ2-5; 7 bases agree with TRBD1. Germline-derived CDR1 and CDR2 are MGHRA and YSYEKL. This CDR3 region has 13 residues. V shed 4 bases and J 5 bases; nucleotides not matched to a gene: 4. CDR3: CASSLGQAETQYF. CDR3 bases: TGCGCCAGCAGCCTCGGACAGGCCGAGACCCAGTACTTC.

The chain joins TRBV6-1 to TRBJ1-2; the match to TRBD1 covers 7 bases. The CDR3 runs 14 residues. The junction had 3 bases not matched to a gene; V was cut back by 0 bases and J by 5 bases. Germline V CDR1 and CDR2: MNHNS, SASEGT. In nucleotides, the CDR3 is TGTGCCAGCAGTGAAGCAACAGGGGTATATGGCTACACCTTC. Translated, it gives CASSEATGVYGYTF.

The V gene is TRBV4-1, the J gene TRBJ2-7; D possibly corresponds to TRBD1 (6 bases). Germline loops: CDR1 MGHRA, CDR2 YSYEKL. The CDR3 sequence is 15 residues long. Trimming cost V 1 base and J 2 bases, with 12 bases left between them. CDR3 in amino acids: CASSQVGTGTYEQYF. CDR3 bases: TGCGCCAGCAGCCAAGTAGGAACAGGGACCTACGAGCAGTACTTC.

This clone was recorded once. The CDR3 DNA reads TGTGCCACCAGCAGAGAACCCACCAGGGATGGTGAGCAGTTCTTC. It specifies CATSREPTRDGEQFF. V is TRBV15 and J is TRBJ2-1; tentatively, D is TRBD1 (5 bases). Trimming left V 0 bases short and J 9 bases short, with 15 bases between. This CDR3 contains 15 residues. Germline CDR1 is LNHNV and CDR2 is YYDKDF (reference sequence).

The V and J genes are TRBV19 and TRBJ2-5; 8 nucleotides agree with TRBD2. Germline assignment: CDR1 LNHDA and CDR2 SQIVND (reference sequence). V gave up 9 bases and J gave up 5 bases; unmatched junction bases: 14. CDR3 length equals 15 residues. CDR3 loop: CARRERGGHGETQYF. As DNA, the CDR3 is TGTGCCAGACGGGAACGGGGGGGGCATGGGGAGACCCAGTACTTC. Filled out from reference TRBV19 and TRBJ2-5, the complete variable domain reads DGGITQSPKYLFRKEGQNVTLSCEQNLNHDAMYWYRQDPGQGLRLIYYSQIVNDFQKGDIAEGYSVSREKKESFPLTVTSAQKNPTAFYLCARRERGGHGETQYFGPGTRLLVL.

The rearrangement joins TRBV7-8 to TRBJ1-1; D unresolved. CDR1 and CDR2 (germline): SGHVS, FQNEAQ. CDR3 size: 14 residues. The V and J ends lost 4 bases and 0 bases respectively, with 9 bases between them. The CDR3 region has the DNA TGTGCCAGCAGCTCAGGTTACATGAACACTGAAGCTTTCTTT. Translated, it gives CASSSGYMNTEAFF.

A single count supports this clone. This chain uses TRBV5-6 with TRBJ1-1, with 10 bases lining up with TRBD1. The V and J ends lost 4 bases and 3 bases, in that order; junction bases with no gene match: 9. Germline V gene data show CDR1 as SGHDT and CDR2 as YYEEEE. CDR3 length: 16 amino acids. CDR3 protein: CASSPRKGQGDTEAFF. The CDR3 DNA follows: TGTGCCAGCAGCCCGCGCAAAGGACAGGGGGACACTGAAGCTTTCTTT. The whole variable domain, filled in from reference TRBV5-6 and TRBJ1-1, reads DAGVTQSPTHLIKTRGQQVTLRCSPKSGHDTVSWYQQALGQGPQFIFQYYEEEERQRGNFPDRFSGHQFPNYSSELNVNALLLGDSALYLCASSPRKGQGDTEAFFGQGTRLTVV.

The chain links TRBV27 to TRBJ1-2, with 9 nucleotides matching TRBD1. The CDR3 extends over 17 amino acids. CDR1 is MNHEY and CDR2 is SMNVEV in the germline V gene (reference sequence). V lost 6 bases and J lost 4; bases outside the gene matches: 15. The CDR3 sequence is CASSLTGTGYVSYGYTF. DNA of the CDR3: TGTGCCAGCAGCCTCACCGGGACAGGGTATGTGAGCTATGGCTACACCTTC.

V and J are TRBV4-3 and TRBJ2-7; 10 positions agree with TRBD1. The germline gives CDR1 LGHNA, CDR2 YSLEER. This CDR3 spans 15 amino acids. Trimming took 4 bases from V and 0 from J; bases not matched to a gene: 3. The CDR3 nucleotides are TGCGCCAGCAGCCTAGGGACAGGGGCCTCCTACGAGCAGTACTTC. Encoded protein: CASSLGTGASYEQYF.

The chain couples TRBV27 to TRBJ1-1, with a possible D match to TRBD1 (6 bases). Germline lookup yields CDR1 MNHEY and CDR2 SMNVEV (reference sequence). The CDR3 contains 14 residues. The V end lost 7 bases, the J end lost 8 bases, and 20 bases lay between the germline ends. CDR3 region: CASTTPRRGGEAFF. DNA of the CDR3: TGTGCCAGCACCACCCCCCGCAGGGGCGGGGAAGCTTTCTTT.

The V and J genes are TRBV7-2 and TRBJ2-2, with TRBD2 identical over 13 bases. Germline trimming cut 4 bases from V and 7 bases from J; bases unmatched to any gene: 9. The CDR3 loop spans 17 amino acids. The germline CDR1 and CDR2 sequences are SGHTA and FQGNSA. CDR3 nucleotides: TGTGCCAGCAGCTCGGGGGGGACTAGCGGGATTGTCGGGGAGCTGTTTTTT. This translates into CASSSGGTSGIVGELFF.

The CDR3 reads CAWYRGINYGYTF. DNA for the CDR3: TGTGCCTGGTACAGGGGTATTAACTATGGCTACACCTTC. V gene TRBV30 combines with J gene TRBJ1-2; TRBD1 matches 7 bases. Unmatched junction bases numbered 4, after V lost 5 bases and J lost 1 base. CDR3 size: 13 residues. Germline lookup yields CDR1 GTSNPN and CDR2 SVGIG (reference sequence).

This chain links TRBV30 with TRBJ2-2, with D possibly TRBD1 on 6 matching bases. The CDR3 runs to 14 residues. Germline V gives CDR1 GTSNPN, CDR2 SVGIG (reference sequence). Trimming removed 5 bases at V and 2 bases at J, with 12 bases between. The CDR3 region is CAWVGGLNTGELFF. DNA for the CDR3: TGTGCCTGGGTTGGGGGCCTTAACACCGGGGAGCTGTTTTTT. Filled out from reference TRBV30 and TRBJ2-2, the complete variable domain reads SQTIHQWPATLVQPVGSPLSLECTVEGTSNPNLYWYRQAAGRGLQLLFYSVGIGQISSEVPQNLSASRPQDRQFILSSKKLLLSDSGFYLCAWVGGLNTGELFFGEGSRLTVL.

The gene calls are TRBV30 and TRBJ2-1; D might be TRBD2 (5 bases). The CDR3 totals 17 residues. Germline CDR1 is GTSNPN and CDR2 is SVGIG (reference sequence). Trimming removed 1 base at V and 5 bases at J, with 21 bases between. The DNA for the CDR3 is TGTGCCTGGAGTGGAGGGAACCCCCCTTCGACCAACAATGAGCAGTTCTTC. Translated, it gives CAWSGGNPPSTNNEQFF.